Sequencing of this T cell receptor (beta chain) was carried out in a study of molecular identifiers for immune sequencing clone quantification. Sorting selected naive CD8 T cells with a CD8+CD4-CCR7+CD45RA+ phenotype. Findings of the study overall: Underestimation of highly expanded clone sizes could arise where identical TCR molecules share a barcode.

Listed TCR primers and previously described methods were used for bulk TCR libraries. TCRdb passed the PCR reads through MiXCR, listing each CDR3 protein once. The repertoire holds about half a million distinct CDR3 sequences, roughly 24% seen once, with roughly 0.77% in the top ten. There are a few counts of this clonotype. Its antigen is unidentified. This CDR3 is 18 amino acids long. Germline V gene data show CDR1 as MDHEN and CDR2 as SYDVKM. Trimming cost V 2 bases and J 2 bases; bases outside gene matches: 8. Specimen: naive CD8+ T cells from blood, with Jurkat cell RNA spiked in. Subset here: FACS-sorted CD8+CD4-CCR7+CD45RA+ naive T cells. This sequence joins TRBV28 and TRBJ2-3; 12 bases map to TRBD2. The clonotype originates from a human donor in good health. Some libraries in this study had Jurkat cell RNA spiked in. The CDR3 sequence: CASSLPRTSGIYTDTQYF. Written as DNA, the CDR3 is TGTGCCAGCAGTTTACCTCGGACTAGCGGGATCTACACAGATACGCAGTATTTT.